These 26 T cell receptor beta chains originate from one sample sequenced in a study of blood T cells in healthy people across ages. A second PCR, run for roughly 7 to 11 cycles, used a sample-barcoded 5' primer plus a J-beta primer mix. TCRdb ran MiXCR on the 5' RACE reads and lists one entry per CDR3 protein. The sample includes 780,000 or so distinct CDR3 sequences, approximately 53% of them seen just once. Sample: blood. The receptors stem from a man aged 40-49 years in good health.

The rearrangement links TRBV4-1 to TRBJ2-1; maybe TRBD2 (5 bases). V was clipped by 10 bases and J by 4 bases, with 14 bases between them. The germline gives CDR1 MGHRA, CDR2 YSYEKL. This CDR3 has 13 residues. The CDR3 region has the DNA TGCGCCACCGAGGGTGGTCCGTACAATGAGCAGTTCTTC. Encoded protein: CATEGGPYNEQFF.

V usage is TRBV3-1 and J usage is TRBJ2-7, with no clear D. This CDR3 spans 12 amino acids. Germline lookup yields CDR1 LGHDT and CDR2 YNNKEL (reference sequence). Trimming removed 0 bases at V and 6 bases at J, with 6 bases between. The CDR3 is CASSQDNREQYF. The CDR3 nucleotides read TGTGCCAGCAGCCAAGATAACCGCGAGCAGTACTTC.

V and J are TRBV29-1 and TRBJ1-1; D uncertain. The length of the CDR3 is 11 residues. Trimming cost V 1 base and J 8 bases, with 8 bases left between them. CDR1 is SQVTM and CDR2 is ANQGSEA in the germline V gene. The CDR3 loop is CSVEVVGEAFF. Here the CDR3 DNA reads TGCAGCGTTGAAGTTGTCGGGGAAGCTTTCTTT.

CDR3 region: CASSYSTLADTQYF. Here the CDR3 DNA reads TGTGCCAGCAGTTACTCGACTCTCGCAGATACGCAGTATTTT. This sequence joins TRBV6-5 and TRBJ2-3; D ambiguous. Trimming left V 0 bases short and J 4 bases short, with 8 bases between. The CDR3 is 14 amino acids. From germline, CDR1 is MNHEY and CDR2 SVGAGI.

The CDR3 loop is CASSPRQGSEKLFF. The CDR3 DNA reads as TGTGCCAGCAGCCCGCGACAGGGAAGTGAAAAACTGTTTTTT. The gene calls are TRBV7-9 and TRBJ1-4; 7 bases agree with TRBD1. CDR3 length: 14 amino acids. After removal of 5 bases from V and 7 bases from J, the junction contained 7 bases not matched to a gene. Germline V gene lookup returns CDR1 SEHNR and CDR2 FQNEAQ (reference sequence).

The J gene is TRBJ1-2, the V gene TRBV6-5; no clear D. Germline loops: CDR1 MNHEY, CDR2 SVGAGI. The CDR3 contains 14 residues. Trimming removed 6 bases from V and 3 bases from J, with 14 bases in between. This CDR3 reads CASSPGIFDYGYTF. CDR3 sequence (DNA): TGTGCCAGCAGCCCGGGAATTTTTGACTATGGCTACACCTTC.

The chain recombines TRBV15 with TRBJ2-5; TRBD2 matches at 7 bases. The CDR3 length is 16 residues. CDR1 is LNHNV, CDR2 YYDKDF, per germline (reference sequence). V lost 1 base to trimming and J lost 2 bases; unmatched junction nucleotides: 7. The CDR3 protein is CATSRGGGGKQETQYF. The CDR3 nucleotides read TGTGCCACCAGCAGAGGTGGCGGGGGTAAGCAAGAGACCCAGTACTTC. Variable domain in full (rest from reference TRBV15 and TRBJ2-5): DAMVIQNPRYQVTQFGKPVTLSCSQTLNHNVMYWYQQKSSQAPKLLFHYYDKDFNNEADTPDNFQSRRPNTSFCFLDIRSPGLGDTAMYLCATSRGGGGKQETQYFGPGTRLLVL.

The rearrangement links TRBV7-9 to TRBJ2-2; 11 bases line up with TRBD1. The germline V gene has CDR1 SEHNR and CDR2 FQNEAQ (reference sequence). V gave up 0 bases and J gave up 4 bases; unmatched junction bases: 7. This CDR3 spans 18 amino acids. This CDR3 is CASSLAPGQGAGTGELFF. The DNA for the CDR3 is TGTGCCAGCAGCTTAGCCCCCGGACAGGGGGCTGGCACCGGGGAGCTGTTTTTT. Variable domain in full (rest from reference TRBV7-9 and TRBJ2-2): DTGVSQNPRHKITKRGQNVTFRCDPISEHNRLYWYRQTLGQGPEFLTYFQNEAQLEKSRLLSDRFSAERPKGSFSTLEIQRTEQGDSAMYLCASSLAPGQGAGTGELFFGEGSRLTVL.

V gene TRBV24-1 combines with J gene TRBJ1-1; D gene ambiguous. The CDR3 has 14 residues. The germline V gene has CDR1 KGHDR and CDR2 SFDVKD. Deletions cut 4 bases from V and 10 bases from J, with 18 bases between. CDR3 nucleotides: TGTGCCACCAGTGACCTCGGCTTGTTCAGAGGAGCTTTCTTT. This sequence encodes CATSDLGLFRGAFF.

The chain is built from TRBV29-1 and TRBJ2-7; 8 bases line up with TRBD1. The CDR3 consists of 12 residues. With V trimmed by 7 bases and J by 2 bases, 4 bases remained unmatched. Germline loops: CDR1 SQVTM, CDR2 ANQGSEA. This CDR3 is CSAGTGTYEQYF. The DNA for the CDR3 is TGCAGCGCGGGGACAGGTACCTACGAGCAGTACTTC.

There are a few counts of this clonotype. V is TRBV6-2 or TRBV6-3 and J is TRBJ2-5; 9 bases line up with TRBD1. The tail of the sequence fits TRBJ2-7 better, so the J call may be wrong. Germline-derived CDR1 and CDR2 are MNHEY and SVGEGT. The CDR3 covers 16 residues. The CDR3 region is CASSYVREQGAYEQYF. The CDR3 DNA is TGTGCCAGCAGTTACGTCCGGGAACAGGGGGCATACGAGCAGTACTTC.

CDR3 sequence (DNA): TGCGCCAGCAGTTCAGGACTAGCGGCCGACAATGAGCAGTTCTTC. This translates into CASSSGLAADNEQFF. The chain is built from TRBV5-1 and TRBJ2-1; 10 nucleotides align to TRBD2. The germline V gene encodes CDR1 SGHRS and CDR2 YFSETQ. This CDR3 is 15 amino acids long. The V gene end was trimmed by 5 bases and the J gene end by 5 bases; junction bases not matched to a gene: 7.

The sample holds a few counts of this clonotype. This sequence joins TRBV2 and TRBJ1-2; tentatively, D is TRBD1 (5 bases). Germline CDR1 reads SNHLY; CDR2 reads FYNNEI. The CDR3 has 12 residues. The V end was cut by 9 bases, the J end by 4 bases, with 12 bases between. DNA for the CDR3: TGTGCCAGTCAGGGTTCCCGCTATGGCTACACCTTC. It translates to CASQGSRYGYTF.

This clonotype was counted a few times. The genes are TRBV20-1 and TRBJ1-5, with 10 bases identical to TRBD1. The CDR3 totals 17 residues. Per germline, CDR1 DFQATT and CDR2 SNEGSKA (reference sequence). V lost 1 base and J lost 2; bases outside the gene matches: 8. The chain's CDR3 is CSARATGTGVGNQPQHF. The DNA of the CDR3 is TGCAGTGCTAGAGCTACCGGGACAGGGGTTGGCAATCAGCCCCAGCATTTT.

This clonotype was counted ten times or more. This chain connects TRBV6-5 to TRBJ1-2, with 9 positions matching TRBD1. Germline CDR1 is MNHEY and CDR2 is SVGAGI. J was trimmed by 4 bases and V by 2 bases; bases with no gene match: 5. The CDR3 covers 15 residues. CDR3 bases: TGTGCCAGCAGTTACGGGGGACAGGGTGGCTATGGCTACACCTTC. It translates to CASSYGGQGGYGYTF.

The chain couples TRBV29-1 to TRBJ2-1; 8 nucleotides match TRBD2. The CDR3 has 14 amino acids. V lost 3 bases, J lost 8 bases, and 9 bases stayed unmatched. Germline CDR1 is SQVTM and CDR2 is ANQGSEA. CDR3 loop: CSVDGGRTTDEQFF. The DNA for the CDR3 is TGCAGCGTTGACGGCGGGAGGACTACGGATGAGCAGTTCTTC.

V usage is TRBV7-2 and J usage is TRBJ2-7; a weak D match, TRBD2 (6 bases). Germline V lookup: CDR1 SGHTA, CDR2 FQGNSA. This CDR3 contains 14 residues. Trimming shortened V by 5 bases and J by 4 bases, and 15 bases separated the two germline ends. CDR3 in DNA: TGTGCCAGCAGCCCGGGACTCCGACCTTACGAGCAGTACTTC. Amino acid sequence: CASSPGLRPYEQYF.

The CDR3 protein is CATSLLAGVSYEQYF. DNA for the CDR3: TGTGCCACCTCGTTGCTAGCGGGAGTGTCCTACGAGCAGTACTTC. The J gene is TRBJ2-7, the V gene TRBV24-1; TRBD2 agrees at 10 bases. V shed 9 bases and J 1 base; nucleotides not matched to a gene: 8. The germline V gene has CDR1 KGHDR and CDR2 SFDVKD. This CDR3 has 15 residues.

This chain connects TRBV18 to TRBJ2-1; 7 bases are shared with TRBD1. Near its end, the DNA agrees better with TRBJ2-7, so the J call may be wrong. Germline V gene lookup returns CDR1 KGHSH and CDR2 LQKENI. The CDR3 totals 20 residues. The CDR3 loop is CASSLSSYRGYQLSYNEQYF. The CDR3 region has the DNA TGTGCCAGCTCACTTAGTTCGTACAGGGGCTATCAGCTCTCCTACAATGAGCAGTACTTC.

The V call is TRBV28, the J call TRBJ2-5; TRBD1 agrees at 8 bases. The CDR3 consists of 14 residues. Germline V gene lookup returns CDR1 MDHEN and CDR2 SYDVKM. The junction had 17 bases not matched to a gene; V was cut back by 9 bases and J by 11 bases. The CDR3 region has the DNA TGTGCCAGTAGGGACAGGTCCGTGTTGAATGAGCAGTACTTC. Amino acid sequence: CASRDRSVLNEQYF.

This chain links TRBV15 with TRBJ2-1; D is uncertain. The V gene's germline CDR1 is LNHNV and CDR2 YYDKDF (reference sequence). The CDR3 is made up of 14 amino acids. Trimming stripped 5 bases from V and 2 bases from J, with 10 bases between. The CDR3 loop reads CATSDPKAYNEQFF. The CDR3 DNA sequence: TGTGCCACCAGCGACCCTAAGGCCTACAATGAGCAGTTCTTC.

This chain links TRBV28 with TRBJ2-4, with D perhaps TRBD1 (5 bases). The CDR3 spans 16 residues. Germline values: CDR1 MDHEN, CDR2 SYDVKM. V lost 6 bases to trimming and J lost 1 base, with 16 bases between them. The CDR3 DNA follows: TGTGCCAGCAGACTAACAGGCCTGGGGGCCAAAAACATTCAGTACTTC. Its translation is CASRLTGLGAKNIQYF.

This clonotype was counted ten times or more. The chain employs TRBV29-1 and TRBJ1-1; D unresolved. CDR3 size: 13 residues. From germline, CDR1 is SQVTM and CDR2 ANQGSEA. CDR3 DNA sequence: TGCACCACGTTGGGGTCCCCGGGGACTGAAGCTTTCTTT. Translating it yields CTTLGSPGTEAFF.

V gene TRBV20-1 combines with J gene TRBJ1-2, with D perhaps TRBD1 (5 bases). Germline loops: CDR1 DFQATT, CDR2 SNEGSKA (reference sequence). The CDR3 sequence is 15 residues long. V lost 0 bases and J lost 5, with 16 bases in between. The DNA for the CDR3 is TGCAGTGCTAGAGAGGAGGGGCCCGCTTCTTATGGCTACACCTTC. Protein: CSAREEGPASYGYTF.

This rearrangement joins TRBV24-1 to TRBJ2-1, with TRBD1 identical over 8 bases. Germline-derived CDR1 and CDR2 are KGHDR and SFDVKD. This CDR3 region has 15 residues. Unmatched junction bases numbered 6, after V lost 4 bases and J lost 5 bases. CDR3 sequence reads: CATSDIRGPNNEQFF. The CDR3 region has the DNA TGTGCCACCAGTGACATCAGGGGGCCCAACAATGAGCAGTTCTTC.

The chain recombines TRBV12-3 or TRBV12-4 with TRBJ2-7; D may correspond to TRBD1 or TRBD2 (5 bases each). The CDR3 totals 22 residues. V was pared by 6 bases and J by 7 bases, with 43 bases between. CDR3 nucleotide sequence: TGTGCCAGCAGCATGACGACCCTAGTGGCAGGGCACAACCTAGTACGGGAACTAGAGCAGTACTTC. It translates to CASSMTTLVAGHNLVRELEQYF.